These 7 T cell receptor beta chains were all obtained from the same sample, sequenced in a study of human T cells and chemical hapten exposure. In TCRdb, the RACE reads were re-called with MiXCR into one record per CDR3 protein. Here the sample spans more than 70,000 distinct CDR3 sequences, 11% being singletons. Sample time point: patch test 3, about 24 weeks after DPC sensitization. Indicated treatment: therapeutic diphenylcyclopropenone sensitization with weekly scalp DPC. The material was whole blood, obtained in connection with sensitization to the hapten diphenylcyclopropenone (DPC). The receptors come from a woman aged 25-40 years with alopecia areata. Some clones in this sample may be carry-over from other donors' samples.

This clonotype was observed many times. The chain's CDR3 is CASSPSGFRGEQYF. CDR3 nucleotides: TGTGCCAGCAGCCCCTCCGGGTTCCGGGGGGAGCAGTACTTC. This chain uses TRBV27 with TRBJ2-7, with TRBD2 as a possible D gene (6 bases). Germline CDR1 MNHEY, CDR2 SMNVEV (reference sequence). The CDR3 spans 14 residues. With 6 bases removed from V and 7 bases from J, the gap between germline ends came to 19 bases.

This clonotype occurred a few times. J is TRBJ2-1 and V is TRBV3-1, with 9 bases identical to TRBD2. The CDR3 sequence is 16 residues long. The germline CDR1 and CDR2 sequences are LGHDT and YNNKEL (reference sequence). Germline trimming cut 0 bases from V and 1 base from J; bases unmatched to any gene: 1. This chain's CDR3 is CASSQDSGSSYNEQFF. CDR3 in DNA: TGTGCCAGCAGCCAAGATAGCGGGAGTTCCTACAATGAGCAGTTCTTC.

This clonotype came up a few times. The gene calls are TRBV29-1 and TRBJ1-3; no clear D. Deletions cut 4 bases from V and 0 bases from J, with 7 bases between. CDR1 and CDR2 from the germline V gene are SQVTM and ANQGSEA. This CDR3 comprises 13 residues. The CDR3 protein is CSVVGGSGNTIYF. DNA for the CDR3: TGCAGCGTTGTGGGTGGCTCTGGAAACACCATATATTTT.

This clonotype was counted ten times or more. The chain has TRBV29-1 and TRBJ2-1, with 8 bases lining up with TRBD2. CDR3 size: 15 residues. CDR1 is SQVTM, CDR2 ANQGSEA, per germline. V was pared by 4 bases and J by 1 base, with 6 bases of the junction left unmatched. The CDR3 DNA reads TGCAGCGTTGGTGCTGCGGGGGGTTCCTACAATGAGCAGTTCTTC. Its protein is CSVGAAGGSYNEQFF.

There are many counts of this clonotype. The CDR3 protein is CASRPRQGGRILGGYTF. CDR3 coding DNA: TGTGCCAGCAGACCCAGACAGGGGGGAAGGATTCTGGGTGGCTACACCTTC. The chain combines TRBV28 with TRBJ1-2, with 9 bases matching TRBD1. The CDR3 has 17 residues. V lost 6 bases to trimming and J lost 7 bases; unmatched junction nucleotides: 18. Germline CDR1 is MDHEN and CDR2 is SYDVKM.

This clonotype has a handful of counts. The gene calls are TRBV28 and TRBJ1-5, with D perhaps TRBD1 (6 bases). Germline V gene sequence: CDR1 MDHEN, CDR2 SYDVKM. V was pared by 6 bases and J by 3 bases, with 21 bases between. The CDR3 totals 17 residues. The CDR3 DNA reads TGTGCCAGCAGGGTATCCGGGACAATGATACCCAATCAGCCCCAGCATTTT. This translates into CASRVSGTMIPNQPQHF. Complete variable domain (other parts from reference TRBV28 and TRBJ1-5): DVKVTQSSRYLVKRTGEKVFLECVQDMDHENMFWYRQDPGLGLRLIYFSYDVKMKEKGDIPEGYSVSREKKERFSLILESASTNQTSMYLCASRVSGTMIPNQPQHFGDGTRLSIL.

This clonotype was seen at least ten times. The rearrangement joins TRBV5-1 to TRBJ2-1, with D uncertain. Trimming shortened V by 0 bases and J by 6 bases, and 10 bases separated the two germline ends. The CDR3 is 14 residues long. Germline CDR1 and CDR2: SGHRS and YFSETQ. The CDR3 protein is CASSLEGASNEQFF. CDR3 sequence (DNA): TGCGCCAGCAGCTTGGAGGGCGCGTCCAATGAGCAGTTCTTC.